The 14 T cell receptor beta chains reported below all come from one sample, sequenced in a study of blood T cell repertoires in COVID-19. Clones were sequenced by immunoSEQ multiplex PCR, and TCRdb holds only the in-frame ones, with some missing. The table lists 250,000 to 350,000 clones, 65% to 85% of them singletons. Material: peripheral blood. These TCRs come from a human donor with COVID-19, enrolled during active disease. The donor label of this sample is uncertain.

The genes are TRBV7-2 and TRBJ1-1; D uncertain. CDR1 and CDR2 (germline): SGHTA, FQGNSA. CDR3 length equals 16 residues. V was pared by 7 bases and J by 0 bases, with 18 bases between. In DNA, the CDR3 is TGTGCCAGCACCCTCTTCGGTGGGGAGATGAACACTGAAGCTTTCTTT. Amino acids: CASTLFGGEMNTEAFF.

V gene TRBV19 combines with J gene TRBJ1-2, with TRBD1 matching over 7 bases. The CDR3 contains 16 residues. The germline V gene has CDR1 LNHDA and CDR2 SQIVND (reference sequence). The V gene end was trimmed by 6 bases and the J gene end by 0 bases; junction bases not matched to a gene: 10. The CDR3 sequence is CASSPRLGTANYGYTF. The CDR3 bases are TGTGCCAGTAGCCCACGCCTCGGGACAGCTAACTATGGCTACACCTTC. The full variable domain, completed using reference TRBV19 and TRBJ1-2, is DGGITQSPKYLFRKEGQNVTLSCEQNLNHDAMYWYRQDPGQGLRLIYYSQIVNDFQKGDIAEGYSVSREKKESFPLTVTSAQKNPTAFYLCASSPRLGTANYGYTFGSGTRLTVV.

The CDR3, as DNA: TGTGCCAGCAGTGAAGTAAACTGGGGAGTTTCGGCTGGCTACACCTTC. Translating it yields CASSEVNWGVSAGYTF. This chain links TRBV6-1 with TRBJ1-2; D unclear. The CDR3 is 16 amino acids. V lost 1 base to trimming and J lost 7 bases, with 19 bases between them. Germline CDR1 MNHNS, CDR2 SASEGT.

This clone has a handful of counts. The J gene is TRBJ2-7, the V gene TRBV7-2; D may be TRBD2 (6 bases). The germline gives CDR1 SGHTA, CDR2 FQGNSA. Trimming left V 0 bases short and J 0 bases short, with 6 bases between. The CDR3 length is 14 residues. The CDR3 nucleotides read TGTGCCAGCAGCTTAGCCGGGAGCTCCTACGAGCAGTACTTC. It yields the protein CASSLAGSSYEQYF.

The chain combines TRBV19 with TRBJ1-1, with 8 nucleotides matching TRBD1. Trimming at V came to 4 bases and at J to 0 bases, leaving 7 bases not matched to a gene. Germline V lookup: CDR1 LNHDA, CDR2 SQIVND (reference sequence). The CDR3 is 16 residues long. CDR3 sequence reads: CASSKRTGSLNTEAFF. The CDR3 DNA reads as TGTGCCAGTAGTAAAAGGACAGGGAGCCTGAACACTGAAGCTTTCTTT.

This sequence joins TRBV7-3 and TRBJ2-1, with TRBD2 identical over 9 bases. The CDR3 has 16 amino acids. Looked up from germline, CDR1 is SGHTA and CDR2 is FQGTGA. Germline trimming cut 1 base from V and 7 bases from J; bases unmatched to any gene: 8. This CDR3 is CASSLMGSGRPNEQFF. The CDR3 nucleotides are TGTGCCAGCAGCTTAATGGGTAGCGGGAGACCGAATGAGCAGTTCTTC.

The J gene is TRBJ1-1, the V gene TRBV28; D unclear. The CDR3 spans 12 residues. CDR1 and CDR2 (germline): MDHEN, SYDVKM. Trimming left V 6 bases short and J 9 bases short, with 14 bases between. The CDR3 region is CASSFSQRKAFF. The CDR3 DNA sequence: TGTGCCAGCAGCTTCAGCCAGAGGAAAGCTTTCTTT.

The chain links TRBV20-1 to TRBJ1-4; 7 nucleotides match TRBD1. The CDR3 consists of 13 residues. V lost 3 bases to trimming and J lost 8 bases; unmatched junction nucleotides: 6. The germline V gene has CDR1 DFQATT and CDR2 SNEGSKA (reference sequence). The CDR3 DNA is TGCAGTGCTAGTCGGGACAGCGCCGAAAAACTGTTTTTT. Its protein is CSASRDSAEKLFF.

J is TRBJ2-7 and V is TRBV29-1, with D possibly matching TRBD2 (6 bases). The V gene's germline CDR1 is SQVTM and CDR2 ANQGSEA. The CDR3 covers 12 residues. V dropped 6 bases and J dropped 1 base, with 10 bases sitting between them. CDR3 DNA: TGCAGCGTCGGACTAACATCCTACGAGCAGTACTTC. Protein: CSVGLTSYEQYF.

The chain couples TRBV6-5 to TRBJ2-3, with TRBD1 identical over 8 bases. This CDR3 is 15 amino acids long. CDR1 is MNHEY and CDR2 is SVGAGI in the germline V gene. After removal of 5 bases from V and 6 bases from J, the junction contained 10 bases not matched to a gene. The CDR3 spells CASSTGQGALDTQYF. The CDR3 bases are TGTGCCAGCAGTACGGGGCAGGGGGCATTGGATACGCAGTATTTT.

The rearrangement uses TRBV5-6 and TRBJ1-3; 7 nucleotides align to TRBD1. Trimming at V came to 5 bases and at J to 0 bases, leaving 8 bases not matched to a gene. This CDR3 is built from 16 residues. Germline CDR1 SGHDT, CDR2 YYEEEE. In DNA, the CDR3 is TGTGCCAGCAGTTTGCTGGACAGGTCCTCTGGAAACACCATATATTTT. It is translated as CASSLLDRSSGNTIYF.

The CDR3 DNA reads TGCGCCAGCAGCTTGGCCCCCGGGACAGAACAAGAGACCCAGTACTTC. As protein: CASSLAPGTEQETQYF. The chain joins TRBV5-1 to TRBJ2-5; 7 positions match TRBD1. V lost 0 bases and J lost 2; bases outside the gene matches: 7. The CDR3 totals 16 residues. Germline-derived CDR1 and CDR2 are SGHRS and YFSETQ.

The chain combines TRBV7-2 with TRBJ1-1, with 7 bases fitting TRBD1. V trimming: 1 base; J trimming: 4 bases; junction bases outside the gene matches: 3. The CDR3 is made up of 14 amino acids. CDR1 and CDR2 (germline): SGHTA, FQGNSA. The CDR3 reads CASSLVGGGTEAFF. DNA of the CDR3: TGTGCCAGCAGCTTAGTAGGGGGCGGCACTGAAGCTTTCTTT.

The rearrangement joins TRBV5-6 to TRBJ2-1; the match to TRBD2 covers 9 bases. Germline values: CDR1 SGHDT, CDR2 YYEEEE. This CDR3 spans 15 amino acids. Unmatched junction bases numbered 2, after V lost 0 bases and J lost 4 bases. The DNA of the CDR3 is TGTGCCAGCAGCTTGGGAGCGGGGGGATACAATGAGCAGTTCTTC. Its translation is CASSLGAGGYNEQFF.